This TCR beta chain was retrieved from a study of type 1 regulatory T cells (dated by TCRdb to 2020 to 2023). With regard to the full study: An in vitro protocol by which a Tr1-enriched, alloantigen-specific CD4 T cell product named T-allo10 was generated was characterized in the study. T-allo10 was being evaluated clinically in patients with hematological malignancies who were receiving allogeneic hematopoietic stem cell transplantation.

T-allo10 cells derived from donors were reported to be host alloantigen-specific and anergic, and to suppress in an alloantigen-specific manner. These reads were obtained on an Illumina MiSeq. TCRdb reworked the public reads: Q25 trimming with fastp, MiXCR clone assembly, productive beta chains retained. Entries that share a CDR3 protein sequence are merged under the most common genes and DNA. The sample table holds about 68,000 distinct CDR3 sequences, of which around 63% were seen once. 7.6% of the sample goes to the ten largest clones. The CDR3 numbers 16 residues from cysteine through phenylalanine. The CDR3 DNA has 48 bases and is translated from base 1. After removal of 6 bases from V and 1 base from J, the junction retains 7 bases not matched to a gene. Of note for this clonotype: It lacks a known antigen. There are no base qualities to consult, and no much larger clone falls within one base.

The specimen was cultured T cells, either the whole culture or a sorted T cell fraction (not recorded which). This sample's cell subset or site label indicates: Tr1-enriched cell product generated in vitro against host alloantigens. The clonotype comes from a human donor in good health. The sequence is built from TRBV12-3 or TRBV12-4 and TRBJ1-5, with 9 junctional bases fitting TRBD1. The base sequence is TGTGCCAGCAGGACGAAGGACAGGGGAAGCAATCAGCCCCAGCATTTT. Protein translation: CASRTKDRGSNQPQHF.